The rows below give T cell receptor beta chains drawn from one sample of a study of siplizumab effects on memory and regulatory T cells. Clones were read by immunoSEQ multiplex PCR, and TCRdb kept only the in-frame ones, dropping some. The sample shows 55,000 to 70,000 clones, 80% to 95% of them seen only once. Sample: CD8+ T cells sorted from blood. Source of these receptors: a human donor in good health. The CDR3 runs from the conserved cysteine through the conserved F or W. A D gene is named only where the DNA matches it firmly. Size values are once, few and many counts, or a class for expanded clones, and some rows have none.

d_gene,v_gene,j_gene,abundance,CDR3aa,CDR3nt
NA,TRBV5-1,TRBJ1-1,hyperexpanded,CASKGVNTEAFF,TGCGCCAGCAAGGGAGTGAACACTGAAGCTTTCTTT
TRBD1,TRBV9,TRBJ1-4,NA,CASSVEGQGNEKLFF,TGTGCCAGCAGCGTAGAAGGACAGGGGAATGAAAAACTGTTTTTT
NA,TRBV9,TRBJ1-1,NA,CASSVSPRDLGVNTEAFF,TGTGCCAGCAGCGTTAGTCCCAGGGACTTAGGGGTGAACACTGAAGCTTTCTTT
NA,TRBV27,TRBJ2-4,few,CASSFMGSGNIQYF,TGTGCCAGCAGTTTTATGGGGTCGGGGAACATTCAGTACTTC
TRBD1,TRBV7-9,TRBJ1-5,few,CASSFNTGVGSQPQHF,TGTGCCAGCAGCTTTAATACAGGGGTCGGGAGTCAGCCCCAGCATTTT
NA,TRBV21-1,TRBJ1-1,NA,CASSKNRTEAFF,TGTGCCAGCAGCAAAAACAGGACTGAAGCTTTCTTT
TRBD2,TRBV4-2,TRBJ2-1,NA,CASSQDLLAGNEQFF,TGTGCCAGCAGCCAAGATCTTCTAGCGGGGAATGAGCAGTTCTTC
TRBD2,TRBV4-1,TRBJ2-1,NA,CASSQVGVAGTNEQFF,TGCGCCAGCAGCCAAGTGGGGGTAGCGGGAACAAATGAGCAGTTCTTC
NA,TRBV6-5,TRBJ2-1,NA,CASSADYYNEQFF,TGTGCCAGCAGTGCGGACTATTACAATGAGCAGTTCTTC
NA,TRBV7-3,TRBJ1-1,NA,CASSLGAYTEAFF,TGTGCCAGCAGCTTAGGGGCTTACACTGAAGCTTTCTTT
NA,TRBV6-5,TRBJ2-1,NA,CASSLTGSSYNEQFF,TGTGCCAGCAGCCTCACAGGCAGCTCCTACAATGAGCAGTTCTTC
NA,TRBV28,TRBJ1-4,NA,CASSWALRATNEKLFF,TGTGCCAGCAGTTGGGCCCTGAGGGCAACTAATGAAAAACTGTTTTTT
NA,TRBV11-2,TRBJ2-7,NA,CASSLLTDYEQYF,TGTGCCAGCAGCTTACTCACGGACTACGAGCAGTACTTC
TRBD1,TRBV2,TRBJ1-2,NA,CAAPEDRGGGYTF,TGTGCCGCCCCCGAGGACAGGGGTGGCGGCTACACCTTC
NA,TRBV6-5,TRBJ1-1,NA,CASSYSEGGTEAFF,TGTGCCAGCAGTTACTCGGAGGGGGGAACTGAAGCTTTCTTT
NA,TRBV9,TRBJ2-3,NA,CASSVEGGGGTDTQYF,TGTGCCAGCAGCGTAGAGGGAGGTGGGGGCACAGATACGCAGTATTTT
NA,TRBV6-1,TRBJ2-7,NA,CASSEPGRRSYEQYF,TGTGCCAGCAGTGAACCGGGACGACGCTCCTACGAGCAGTACTTC
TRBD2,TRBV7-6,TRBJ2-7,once,CASSPGLAGSYEQYF,TGTGCCAGCAGCCCCGGGCTAGCGGGTTCCTACGAGCAGTACTTC
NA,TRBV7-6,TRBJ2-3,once,CASSRLDDTQYF,TGTGCCAGCAGCCGACTCGACGATACGCAGTATTTT
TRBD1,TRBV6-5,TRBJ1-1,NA,CASSLTGEDTEAFF,TGTGCCAGCAGTTTGACAGGGGAGGACACTGAAGCTTTCTTT
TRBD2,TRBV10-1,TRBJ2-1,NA,CASSSGTSGLDEQFF,TGCGCCAGCAGCTCTGGGACTAGCGGGCTCGATGAGCAGTTCTTC
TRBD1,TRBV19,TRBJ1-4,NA,CASSYRGATNEKLFF,TGTGCCAGTAGTTACAGGGGGGCAACTAATGAAAAACTGTTTTTT
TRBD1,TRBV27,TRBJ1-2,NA,CASRLGSGGGYGYTF,TGTGCCAGCAGGTTAGGTTCAGGGGGAGGCTATGGCTACACCTTC
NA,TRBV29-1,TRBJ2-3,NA,CSVDYSSDTQYF,TGCAGCGTTGATTACAGCTCCGATACGCAGTATTTT
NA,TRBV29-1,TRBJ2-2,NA,CSVGGDTGELFF,TGCAGCGTTGGAGGGGACACCGGGGAGCTGTTTTTT
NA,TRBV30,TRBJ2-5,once,CAWSVFEGEETQYF,TGTGCCTGGAGTGTCTTCGAGGGAGAAGAGACCCAGTACTTC
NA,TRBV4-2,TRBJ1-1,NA,CASSQDWGLNTEAFF,TGTGCCAGCAGCCAAGATTGGGGTTTGAACACTGAAGCTTTCTTT
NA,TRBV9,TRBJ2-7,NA,CASSVEGLLDSYEQYF,TGTGCCAGCAGCGTAGAGGGCTTATTGGACTCCTACGAGCAGTACTTC
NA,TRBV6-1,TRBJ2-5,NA,CASSEPWETQYF,TGTGCCAGCAGTGAACCATGGGAGACCCAGTACTTC
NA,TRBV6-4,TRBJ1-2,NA,CASSEFGETTGPYGYTF,TGTGCCAGCAGTGAATTCGGGGAGACCACTGGGCCCTATGGCTACACCTTC
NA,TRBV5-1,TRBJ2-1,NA,CASSLAGGSSYNEQFF,TGCGCCAGCAGCTTGGCGGGCGGTAGCTCCTACAATGAGCAGTTCTTC
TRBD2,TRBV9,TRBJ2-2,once,CASIVIGLASNTGELFF,TGTGCCAGCATCGTTATAGGACTAGCGTCGAACACCGGGGAGCTGTTTTTT